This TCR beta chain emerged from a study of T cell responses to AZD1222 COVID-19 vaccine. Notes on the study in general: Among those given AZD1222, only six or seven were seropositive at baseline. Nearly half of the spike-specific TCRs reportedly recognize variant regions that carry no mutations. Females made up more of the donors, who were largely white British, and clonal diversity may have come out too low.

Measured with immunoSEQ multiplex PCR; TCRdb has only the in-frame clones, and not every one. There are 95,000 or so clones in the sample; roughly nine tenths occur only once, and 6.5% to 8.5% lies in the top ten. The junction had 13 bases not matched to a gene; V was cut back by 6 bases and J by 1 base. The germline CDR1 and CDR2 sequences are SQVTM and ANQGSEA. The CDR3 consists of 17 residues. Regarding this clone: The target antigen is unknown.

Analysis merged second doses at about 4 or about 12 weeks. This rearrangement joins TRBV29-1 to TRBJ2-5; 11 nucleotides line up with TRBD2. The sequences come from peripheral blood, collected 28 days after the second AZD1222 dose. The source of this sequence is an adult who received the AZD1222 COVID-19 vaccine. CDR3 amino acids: CSVRRKLAGGFQETQYF. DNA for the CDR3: TGCAGCGTGCGGCGGAAGTTAGCGGGGGGGTTCCAAGAGACCCAGTACTTC. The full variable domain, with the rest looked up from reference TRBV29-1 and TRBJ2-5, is SAVISQKPSRDICQRGTSLTIQCQVDSQVTMMFWYRQQPGQSLTLIATANQGSEATYESGFVIDKFPISRPNLTFSTLTVSNMSPEDSSIYLCSVRRKLAGGFQETQYFGPGTRLLVL.